The clone carrying this T cell receptor (beta chain) was seen more than once but under ten times. Its antigen is not known. CDR1 is LNHDA and CDR2 is SQIVND in the germline V gene (reference sequence). The ends were cut back, 5 bases at V and 0 bases at J, with 14 bases in the middle. The CDR3 runs to 15 residues. TCRdb re-derived calls from the 5' RACE reads in MiXCR, one entry per CDR3 protein. The table shows some 350,000 distinct CDR3 sequences, with 15% occurring only once. The record originates from a study of T-cell memory formation after mild COVID-19. Study-level background: There were largely donor-specific TCR clusters. Whole-study results and caveats: The appearance of some responding clones in pre-infection memory suggested that cross-reactive memory joined. CD4+ contracting clones were found mainly in CM and EM, and CD8+ ones in EMRA. CD4+ bias marked clones expanding day 15 to 37, unlike balanced contracting clones.

The clonotype originates from a man aged 18-30 years who had mild COVID-19 (a few samples of this study predate the infection). Cell type and time point are not known. The chain combines TRBV19 with TRBJ2-7; D could derive from TRBD1 or TRBD2 (6 bases each). The material sequenced was PBMCs or a T cell subset sorted from them (not recorded which). The CDR3 loop reads CASSPRRGVSYEQYF. CDR3 coding DNA: TGTGCCAGTAGTCCAAGGAGGGGGGTCTCCTACGAGCAGTACTTC.